This record covers a single T cell receptor beta chain. CDR3 length: 16 residues. Germline lookup yields CDR1 ENHRY and CDR2 SYGVKD. V was pared by 0 bases and J by 5 bases, with 8 bases of the junction left unmatched. These data originate in a study of blood T cell repertoires in COVID-19. For the study at large: The United States, Italy and Spain provided the acute and convalescent COVID-19 samples. PBMCs, B-cell-depleted T cells, or T cells were the source of the cDNA or gDNA that made up the material.

Methods used by the authors: Amplification of reference gene primers was used by the study to estimate nucleated cell counts. The protocol was immunoSEQ multiplex PCR, while the TCRdb copy is restricted to in-frame clones and leaves out a portion. The DNA was the basis for D and trimming; V, J and clone size are from that table. Found here are 160,000 or so clones, roughly 80% of them singletons; the top ten hold about 0.58%. The sequenced sample was peripheral blood. This TCR was sampled from a man in his sixties with acute or convalescent COVID-19. The V call is TRBV10-3, the J call TRBJ2-3; 7 bases are shared with TRBD1. The CDR3 DNA reads as TGTGCCATCAGTGAGTCGAATACAGGGGCGATAGATACGCAGTATTTT. This codes for CAISESNTGAIDTQYF.